This T cell receptor beta chain was observed in a study of blood T cell repertoires in COVID-19. Across the study: Both acute and convalescent COVID-19 samples were obtained from the United States, Italy and Spain.

The age range of participants was about 18 to 100 years, with residence in about 25 US areas. Each recovered donor of Cohort 3 presented with two negative PCRs, clearance, or symptom resolution. Germline V gives CDR1 LNHDA, CDR2 SQIVND (reference sequence). The CDR3 sequence is 13 residues long. Trimming cost V 5 bases and J 6 bases, with 11 bases left between them. Some clones are missing from TCRdb's copy, which holds only in-frame ones; the method was immunoSEQ multiplex PCR. The sample includes some 200,000 clones, 60% to 80% of them seen just once. This clone came up once. The sample comprised PBMCs or T cells enriched from blood (not recorded which). The sequence derives from a woman between 50 and 59 years old who had recovered from COVID-19. V and J are TRBV19 and TRBJ2-4; TRBD2 is a possible D gene (6 bases). As DNA, the CDR3 is TGTGCCAGTAGTTCTCTGGGGGGAAACATTCAGTACTTC. Amino acids: CASSSLGGNIQYF.